This TCR beta chain was sequenced in a study of blood T cell repertoires in COVID-19. The wider study: Spain, Italy and the United States supplied samples that represented acute and convalescent COVID-19. PBMCs, B-cell-depleted T cells, or T cells provided the cDNA or gDNA that made up the material.

Per the germline V gene, CDR1 is GTSNPN and CDR2 is SVGIG (reference sequence). The CDR3 is made up of 12 amino acids. Trimming took off 0 bases at V and 4 bases at J, with 6 bases between the two ends. Authors' methods: Reference gene primer amplification yielded estimated nucleated cell counts. The data were produced by immunoSEQ multiplex PCR, yet TCRdb's version contains in-frame clones alone and is incomplete. The V and J calls and clone size are taken from that table; D and trimming were inferred from the DNA. The profile shows tens of thousands of clones, more than 90% of them singletons. The chain employs TRBV30 and TRBJ2-5; D is uncertain. Material: peripheral blood. The origin of this receptor is a human donor with active COVID-19. The donor label of this sample is uncertain. CDR3 DNA: TGTGCCTGGAGTGTACGAGTAGAGACCCAGTACTTC. Translated, it gives CAWSVRVETQYF.